The rows below give T cell receptor beta chains drawn from one sample of a study of Ad26.COV2.S vaccination and SARS-CoV-2 variants. The table came from immunoSEQ multiplex PCR; TCRdb's copy has only in-frame clones and leaves some out. The sample contains roughly 500,000 clones, around 88% of which appear only once. The sequenced sample was peripheral blood, obtained in a trial of Ad26.COV2.S vaccine versus placebo. These receptor sequences come from a person between 18 and 65 years old who received the Ad26.COV2.S COVID-19 vaccine or a placebo. Each CDR3 is given with its conserved first and last residue. A D gene is named only where the DNA matches it firmly. Size is omitted from some rows. Given values are once, few, many or a class for expanded clones.

d_gene	j_gene	v_gene	abundance	CDR3nt	CDR3aa
.	TRBJ2-7	TRBV18	.	TGTGCCAGCTCACGGCCAGTTGGGGGGCCCGACAGCTACGAGCAGTACTTC	CASSRPVGGPDSYEQYF
.	TRBJ1-6	TRBV27	few	TGTGCCAGCAGAACCGGGCCATCTAATTCACCCCTCCACTTT	CASRTGPSNSPLHF
TRBD1	TRBJ2-5	TRBV2	.	TGTGCCAGCAGTGAAGTCGTGAACAGGGGGCAAGAGACCCAGTACTTC	CASSEVVNRGQETQYF
.	TRBJ1-6	TRBV4-2	.	TGTGCCAGCAGCCAAGCCTCTGTAACATCACCCCTCCACTTT	CASSQASVTSPLHF
.	TRBJ1-6	TRBV5-6	.	TGTGCCAGCAACAGGGTAGATAATTCACCCCTCCACTTT	CASNRVDNSPLHF
.	TRBJ2-5	TRBV18	.	TGTGCCAGCTCACCAAAGTTGGGTGAGACCCAGTACTTC	CASSPKLGETQYF
.	TRBJ2-6	TRBV5-6	.	TGTGCCAGCAGCTTGCAGGCGGGCAGGGTAACTGGGGCCAACGTCCTGACTTTC	CASSLQAGRVTGANVLTF
TRBD1	TRBJ1-6	TRBV19	.	TGTGCCAGTAAGGAGACAGGGGCTTCACCCCTCCACTTT	CASKETGASPLHF
TRBD2	TRBJ2-5	TRBV5-1	.	TGCGCCAGCAGCACCGGCGGGAGGATTGAGACCCAGTACTTC	CASSTGGRIETQYF
TRBD1	TRBJ1-2	TRBV7-8	.	TGTGCCAGCAGCTCCGACAGGGATTTAGGCGGCTACACCTTC	CASSSDRDLGGYTF
.	TRBJ1-1	TRBV19	.	TGTGCCAGTAGTAAACCGGGCCCCCAAGCGGTAGGAGCTTTCTTT	CASSKPGPQAVGAFF
TRBD2	TRBJ2-7	TRBV7-9	.	TGTGCCAGCAGTCTAGGTAGTAGCGGGCGCGAGCAGTACTTC	CASSLGSSGREQYF
.	TRBJ2-4	TRBV19	.	TGTGCCAGTAGTCCAAGAGCGTCTTCCATAGCCAAAAACATTCAGTACTTC	CASSPRASSIAKNIQYF
TRBD1	TRBJ2-3	TRBV5-1	.	TGCGCCAGCAGCTTGGATGGACAGGGGGCGGCAGATACGCAGTATTTT	CASSLDGQGAADTQYF
.	TRBJ1-2	TRBV7-9	once	TGTGCCAGCTCTTTGGGTTCCTATGGCTACACCTTC	CASSLGSYGYTF
TRBD2	TRBJ2-3	TRBV6-4	.	TGTGCCAGCAGTCGGGACTACGGTTTAGATACGCAGTATTTT	CASSRDYGLDTQYF
TRBD1	TRBJ1-2	TRBV2	.	TGTGCCAGCAGAACAGGGGGAGTTGGCTACACCTTC	CASRTGGVGYTF
TRBD1	TRBJ2-1	TRBV7-2	.	TGTGCCAGCAGCTTAGTCAGGGCAGGGGGTTATGAGCAGTTCTTC	CASSLVRAGGYEQFF
.	TRBJ2-1	TRBV11-1	.	TGTGCCAGCAGCTTGAGGGACGTATACAATGAGCAGTTCTTC	CASSLRDVYNEQFF
.	TRBJ2-3	TRBV5-8	.	TGTGCCAGCAGCTACCAAGTCACAGATACGCAGTATTTT	CASSYQVTDTQYF
.	TRBJ2-2	TRBV28	.	TGTGCCAGCTACGCGAACACCGGGGAGCTGTTTTTT	CASYANTGELFF
TRBD2	TRBJ2-1	TRBV15	.	TGTGCCACCAAAAGGACTAGCGGGAGCTATGAGCAGTTCTTC	CATKRTSGSYEQFF
.	TRBJ1-5	TRBV21-1	.	TGTGCCAGCAGCACCCTCCGGGGACAGGCAAATCAGCCCCAGCATTTT	CASSTLRGQANQPQHF
TRBD1	TRBJ1-6	TRBV7-9	once	TGTGCCAGCAGCAAAGGGCAGGGACAGGGTGTTGCTTCACCCCTCCACTTT	CASSKGQGQGVASPLHF
.	TRBJ1-3	TRBV6-6	.	TGTGCCAGCAGTTTTCAGGGCGGAAACACCATATATTTT	CASSFQGGNTIYF
TRBD1	TRBJ1-3	TRBV28	.	TGTGCCAGCAACCCAGGGGGCTACGTTGGTAACACCATATATTTT	CASNPGGYVGNTIYF
TRBD1	TRBJ2-7	TRBV7-2	.	TGTGCCAGCAGCCCCCCGGGACAGGGGAGGTACGAGCAGTACTTC	CASSPPGQGRYEQYF
TRBD1	TRBJ1-5	TRBV7-8	.	TGTGCCAGCAGCCCGTGGGGGGGACAGGGAAGCAATCAGCCCCAGCATTTT	CASSPWGGQGSNQPQHF
.	TRBJ2-2	TRBV24-1	.	TGTGCCACCAGGGGTGAGCAGAAGCTGTTTTTT	CATRGEQKLFF
.	TRBJ2-1	TRBV5-1	.	TGCGCCAGCAGCTTGGGGCTCCGGGACTACAATGAGCAGTTCTTC	CASSLGLRDYNEQFF
TRBD2	TRBJ2-7	TRBV7-2	.	TGTGCCAGCAGCTTATCTCGGGAGGGCCCCTACGAGCAGTACTTC	CASSLSREGPYEQYF
TRBD1	TRBJ2-1	TRBV7-8	.	TGTGCCAGCAGCCACTGGAGAGGGACAGAGACTAATGAGCAGTTCTTC	CASSHWRGTETNEQFF
.	TRBJ1-1	TRBV11-2	.	TGTGCCAGCAGCTTGTCAGGGAGCACTGAAGCTTTCTTT	CASSLSGSTEAFF
.	TRBJ2-1	TRBV12-3/TRBV12-4	.	TGTGCCAGCAGTTTAAGGCAGGACACTGAGCAGTTCTTC	CASSLRQDTEQFF
TRBD1	TRBJ2-2	TRBV28	many	TGTGCCAGCAGTCCCCAGGGGGTGCTCGCGAACACCGGGGAGCTGTTTTTT	CASSPQGVLANTGELFF
.	TRBJ2-5	TRBV5-5	.	TGTGCCAGCAGCTTGGTGGGTTTGGAGACCCAGTACTTC	CASSLVGLETQYF
.	TRBJ2-2	TRBV12-5	.	TGTGCTAGTGGTTCGCCCTGGGCCGGGGAGCTGTTTTTT	CASGSPWAGELFF
TRBD2	TRBJ2-1	TRBV6-5	.	TGTGCCAGCAGTTTGGCGGGAGATTCTTCCAATGAGCAGTTCTTC	CASSLAGDSSNEQFF
.	TRBJ1-2	TRBV5-4	.	TGTGCCAGCAGCCCGGGGACACTCGGATTCTATGGCTACACCTTC	CASSPGTLGFYGYTF
.	TRBJ1-6	TRBV28	once	TGTGCCAGCGTAGGGGCTAACAGGGCGTCTCATTCACCCCTCCACTTT	CASVGANRASHSPLHF
.	TRBJ2-1	TRBV4-3	.	TGCGCCAGCAGCCAAGATTACTCGCGAGGAGTAGAGCAGTTCTTC	CASSQDYSRGVEQFF
TRBD1	TRBJ1-4	TRBV5-1	.	TGCGCCAGCAGCCCACTCGGCCCGGGACAGGGGAATGAAAAACTGTTTTTT	CASSPLGPGQGNEKLFF
.	TRBJ2-7	TRBV20-1	.	TGCAGTGCTAGTTTGCGGGGGCTAAGCTACGAGCAGTACTTC	CSASLRGLSYEQYF
.	TRBJ2-5	TRBV5-6	.	TGTGCCAGCAACAAACGGGGGTTCGGGGCAGAGACCCAGTACTTC	CASNKRGFGAETQYF
.	TRBJ1-2	TRBV5-1	few	TGCGCCAGCAGCTCTGAGGGGTATTCCCCTTATGGCTACACCTTC	CASSSEGYSPYGYTF
TRBD2	TRBJ2-3	TRBV11-2	once	TGTGCCAGCAGCTTAGAAGGCGGGAGTGGCACAGATACGCAGTATTTT	CASSLEGGSGTDTQYF
.	TRBJ2-1	TRBV13	.	TGTGCCAGCAGCTTAACGGGGAGATACAATGAGCAGTTCTTC	CASSLTGRYNEQFF
TRBD2	TRBJ2-7	TRBV4-2	.	TGTGCCAGCAGCCAAGATCTCAGCGGGAGGATCTACGAGCAGTACTTC	CASSQDLSGRIYEQYF
.	TRBJ2-7	TRBV28	.	TGTGCCAGCAGTTCCCCCAGAGGGGCGCGCGACGAGCAGTACTTC	CASSSPRGARDEQYF
TRBD1	TRBJ2-3	TRBV27	.	TGTGCCAGCAGCCGACAGGGGGGCACAGATACGCAGTATTTT	CASSRQGGTDTQYF